The TCR beta chain under discussion was sequenced for a study of cytomegalovirus exposure and HLA in healthy donors. Points from the study as a whole: Most TCR sequences were uncommon, yet certain public TCRs appeared in many donors. An analysis done earlier found most TCR beta V segments productive about 90% or about 30% of the time.

13 Jbeta primers and 60 Vbeta primers were used for the PCR. TCRdb's copy holds only in-frame clones and misses some; the assay was immunoSEQ multiplex PCR. The data show 100,000 to 150,000 clones, about 75% seen once. The germline V and J ends were trimmed by 6 bases and 2 bases, with 16 bases remaining between them. The CDR3 length is 16 residues. Germline V gives CDR1 MDHEN, CDR2 SYDVKM. This clone appeared a few times. The target antigen is unknown. Sample: PBMCs. The clonotype originates from a woman aged 40 to 50 in good health and CMV-seropositive. J is TRBJ2-2 and V is TRBV28, with a tentative D call TRBD2 (6 bases). The CDR3 region has the DNA TGTGCCAGCAGCCCCATATCTAGCGCAAACACCGGGGAGCTGTTTTTT. As protein: CASSPISSANTGELFF. The whole variable domain, filled in from reference TRBV28 and TRBJ2-2, reads DVKVTQSSRYLVKRTGEKVFLECVQDMDHENMFWYRQDPGLGLRLIYFSYDVKMKEKGDIPEGYSVSREKKERFSLILESASTNQTSMYLCASSPISSANTGELFFGEGSRLTVL.